This passage covers 8 T cell receptor beta chains from one sample sequenced in a study of T cell clonality in common variable immunodeficiency. Method: immunoSEQ multiplex PCR; TCRdb's copy keeps in-frame clones and lacks some. The data show 30,000 to 40,000 clones, with none appearing a single time. Sequencing used peripheral blood mononuclear cells. Every receptor here comes from a person aged 18-70 years in good health.

This clone was detected ten times or more. Partial CDR3 DNA: TGCGCCAGCACCCGGGGTTGGGGGGACTATGGC. This gives the protein CASTRGWGDYG. The CDR3 as a whole reads CASTRGWGDYGYTF. This chain joins TRBV4-1 and TRBJ1-2, with D possibly being TRBD1 (5 bases). The read stops 3 residues short of the end of the CDR3; the missing end is completed from the germline J gene. The length of the CDR3 is 14 residues. The germline CDR1 and CDR2 sequences are MGHRA and YSYEKL. V lost 7 bases, J lost 3 bases, and 15 bases lay in between.

With respect to this clone: Read data end 3 residues before the CDR3 end; the end is taken from the germline J gene. The chain has TRBV2 and TRBJ1-2; D unclear. Germline-derived CDR1 and CDR2 are SNHLY and FYNNEI. CDR3 length: 10 amino acids. The CDR3 is CASRQEGYTF. The covered CDR3 bases are TGTGCCAGCAGACAAGAGGGC.

This clone was counted many times. Here the CDR3 reads CASSSRDRVGEQFF. The covered CDR3 bases are TGTGCCAGCAGCTCCCGGGACAGGGTTGGTGAG. V is TRBV5-4 and J is TRBJ2-1; 9 bases map to TRBD1. The read terminates 3 residues ahead of where the CDR3 ends, so the germline J gene completes it. The CDR3 has 14 amino acids. The ends lost 3 bases at V and 9 bases at J; junction bases unmatched: 7. Germline CDR1 SGHNT, CDR2 YYREEE (reference sequence).

This clone has at least ten counts. The DNA read from the CDR3 is TGTGCCAGCAGTGCAGGGGGCGTGAATAACTATGGC. It specifies CASSAGGVNNYG. The CDR3 as a whole reads CASSAGGVNNYGYTF. The J gene is TRBJ1-2, the V gene TRBV6-2 or TRBV6-3, with 8 bases fitting TRBD1. The sequenced fragment ends 3 residues before the CDR3 boundary, so the rest is inferred from the germline J gene. Germline V CDR1 and CDR2: MNHEY, SVGEGT. The CDR3 has 15 amino acids. J was trimmed by 1 base and V by 5 bases; bases with no gene match: 6.

This clone was observed at least ten times. The observed sequence ends 3 residues before the CDR3 terminus, with the missing tail filled in from the germline J gene. The V and J genes are TRBV20-1 and TRBJ1-2, with 9 bases lining up with TRBD1. The CDR3 spans 14 residues. The trim removed 1 base at V and 6 bases at J, leaving 6 bases unmatched. Germline V lookup: CDR1 DFQATT, CDR2 SNEGSKA (reference sequence). CDR3 region: CSARVIQGADGYTF. The sequenced CDR3 bases are TGCAGTGCTAGAGTGATACAGGGGGCAGATGGC.

This clone occurred many times. With the read ending 3 residues before the CDR3 end, the germline J gene is used to fill in that end. V gene TRBV20-1 combines with J gene TRBJ2-3; the match to TRBD1 covers 7 bases. Germline-derived CDR1 and CDR2 are DFQATT and SNEGSKA (reference sequence). The CDR3 length is 15 residues. The junction had 3 bases not matched to a gene; V was cut back by 0 bases and J by 0 bases. CDR3 DNA, as far as it was read: TGCAGTGCTAGAGACCACAGGGGCAGCACAGATACG. Amino acid sequence: CSARDHRGSTDT. Given in full, the CDR3 is CSARDHRGSTDTQYF.

This clone came up a few times. The read terminates 3 residues ahead of where the CDR3 ends, so the germline J gene completes it. The chain recombines TRBV30 with TRBJ1-2; no clear D. The CDR3 has 11 residues. Germline CDR1 reads GTSNPN; CDR2 reads SVGIG (reference sequence). This chain's CDR3 is CAWRSNNDYTF. The covered CDR3 bases are TGTGCCTGGAGATCGAACAATGAC.

This clone was detected ten times or more. The covered CDR3 bases are TGCGCCAGCAGCTTGGAGGCGACAGGGGCCTATAATTCACCC. This gives the protein CASSLEATGAYNSP. The complete CDR3 reads CASSLEATGAYNSPLHF. The chain has TRBV5-1 and TRBJ1-6; 8 nucleotides align to TRBD1. The read terminates 3 residues ahead of where the CDR3 ends, so the germline J gene completes it. The germline CDR1 and CDR2 sequences are SGHRS and YFSETQ. This CDR3 spans 17 amino acids. The trim removed 0 bases at V and 2 bases at J, leaving 4 bases unmatched.